The rows below give T cell receptor beta chains drawn from one sample of a study of blood T cell repertoires in COVID-19. The data were produced by immunoSEQ multiplex PCR, yet TCRdb's version contains in-frame clones alone and is incomplete. This table holds 150,000 to 200,000 clones, about 87% found once. The sequencing sample was made of peripheral blood. The receptor source for this set is a woman in her 50s with acute or convalescent COVID-19. Both conserved end residues are part of each CDR3. The order of the fields is V gene, CDR3 protein.

V: TRBV6-2/TRBV6-3
CDR3: CASSYFAGDSPLHF

V: TRBV6-6
CDR3: CASRESGVGNTIYF

V: TRBV7-9
CDR3: CASSLPGVGNTEAFF

V: TRBV19
CDR3: CASSTQGHYSNQPQHF

V: TRBV7-9
CDR3: CASSPPTTINEQFF

V: TRBV24-1
CDR3: CATSDSDRGFYGYTF

V: TRBV24-1
CDR3: CATSDLQGAAYEQFF

V: TRBV7-8
CDR3: CASSRPTSGRILTDTQYF

V: TRBV21-1
CDR3: CASTSALQTGTNTGELFF

V: TRBV15
CDR3: CATSSAGGDGSYEQYF

V: TRBV7-9
CDR3: CASSPRTGNYNEQFF

V: TRBV7-8
CDR3: CASSFLGREDGYTF

V: TRBV6-1
CDR3: CASSESQEGYGYTF

V: TRBV7-9
CDR3: CASSTLRAWGTISYEQYF

V: TRBV6-4
CDR3: CASSPTGTGEQPQHF

V: TRBV30
CDR3: CAWSVTYQETQYF

V: TRBV7-9
CDR3: CASSPYREDEQYF

V: TRBV11-2
CDR3: CASSLGQPNTGELFF

V: TRBV5-4
CDR3: CASSLKGAGGEQYF

V: TRBV29-1
CDR3: CSAGQGASSYEQYF

V: TRBV4-1
CDR3: CASSQDVRANQPQHF

V: TRBV12-5
CDR3: CASGFLPDSNQPQHF

V: TRBV24-1
CDR3: CATSDRRQTGELFF

V: TRBV6-5
CDR3: CASSYSGIGDTEAFF

V: TRBV7-6
CDR3: CASSFRDRGDEQYF

V: TRBV25-1
CDR3: CASSEFGFYEQYF

V: TRBV6-5
CDR3: CASRSPGLGAFF

V: TRBV6-5
CDR3: CASIRAGTYEQYF

V: TRBV15
CDR3: CATSREDTPKAFF

V: TRBV6-5
CDR3: CASSLSGEQFF

V: TRBV24-1
CDR3: CATSGRGEETQYF

V: TRBV20-1
CDR3: CSASGGGMNTEAFF

V: TRBV18
CDR3: CASSQDKSSGNTIYF

V: TRBV14
CDR3: CASSQEAGISYYGYTF

V: TRBV2
CDR3: CASRYQGRTGVETQYF

V: TRBV6-5
CDR3: CASNSPGQGSYEQYF

V: TRBV7-8
CDR3: CASSLGDRGYEQYF

V: TRBV19
CDR3: CASSIFSNTEAFF

V: TRBV11-2
CDR3: CANQLVGQAIATNEKLFF

V: TRBV4-1
CDR3: CASSQLPRSNYGYTF

V: TRBV18
CDR3: CASSLRTDLSSGNTIYF

V: TRBV19
CDR3: CASSIVGTSGNTIYF

V: TRBV6-5
CDR3: CASSLTGGETQYF

V: TRBV4-1
CDR3: CASSPLRSSGDRDEQFF

V: TRBV27
CDR3: CASSRQGGLYEQYF

V: TRBV7-3
CDR3: CASSSQGGSTEAFF

V: TRBV5-1
CDR3: CASQQGPAFKNIQYF

V: TRBV10-3
CDR3: CAISEAPPGDSYNEQFF

V: TRBV7-8
CDR3: CASSLQTTNEKLFF

V: TRBV3-1/TRBV3-2
CDR3: CASSQDRRGASTDTQYF

V: TRBV3-1/TRBV3-2
CDR3: CASSLHGGDRQPQHF

V: TRBV28
CDR3: CATRGIGSVSYEQYF

V: TRBV7-8
CDR3: CASSLSGRSRGFNYGYTF

V: TRBV4-3
CDR3: CASSPQDLLAKNIQYF

V: TRBV5-8
CDR3: CASSLRTGGNTEAFF

V: TRBV6-5
CDR3: CATGGLAATGELFF

V: TRBV2
CDR3: CASSDRGIYGYTF